The next 2 T cell receptor beta chains were all read from a single sample in a study of T cell repertoires in cytomegalovirus infection. TCRdb fed the reads into MiXCR, producing one record per CDR3 protein. The sample consists of 350,000 to 450,000 distinct CDR3 sequences, 15% to 20% of them appearing once. The specimen sequenced was PBMCs. The receptors were gathered from a human donor in good health (CMV status not recorded). Some clones in this sample may be carry-over from other donors' samples.

This clonotype was recorded many times. The genes are TRBV7-2 and TRBJ1-2; D unclear. This CDR3 contains 14 residues. Trimming removed 3 bases at V and 8 bases at J, with 16 bases between. The germline V gene encodes CDR1 SGHTA and CDR2 FQGNSA. The DNA of the CDR3 is TGTGCCAGCAGCTTCCAGCGGACGGCCAGAGGCTACACCTTC. It encodes CASSFQRTARGYTF.

In its sample, this clonotype was seen many times. V is TRBV7-2 and J is TRBJ1-2; D possibly corresponds to TRBD1 (5 bases). The CDR3 totals 14 residues. Germline V gene sequence: CDR1 SGHTA, CDR2 FQGNSA. The ends were cut back, 4 bases at V and 4 bases at J, with 13 bases in the middle. The CDR3 here is CASSSQGAGYGYTF. The CDR3 DNA reads as TGTGCCAGCAGCTCTCAAGGGGCAGGCTATGGCTACACCTTC.